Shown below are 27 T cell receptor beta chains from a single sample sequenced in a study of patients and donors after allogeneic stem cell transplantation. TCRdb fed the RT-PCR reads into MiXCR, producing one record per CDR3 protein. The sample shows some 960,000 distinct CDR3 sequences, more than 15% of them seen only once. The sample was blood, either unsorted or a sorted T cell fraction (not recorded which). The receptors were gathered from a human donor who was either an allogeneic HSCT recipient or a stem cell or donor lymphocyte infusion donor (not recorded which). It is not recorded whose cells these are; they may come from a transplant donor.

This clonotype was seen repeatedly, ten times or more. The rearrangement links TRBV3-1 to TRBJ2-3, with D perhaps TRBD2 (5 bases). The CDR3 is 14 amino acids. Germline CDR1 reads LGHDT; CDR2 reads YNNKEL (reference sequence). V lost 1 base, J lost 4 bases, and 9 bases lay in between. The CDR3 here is CASSQVSRADTQYF. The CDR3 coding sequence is TGTGCCAGCAGCCAAGTCTCGAGGGCAGATACGCAGTATTTT.

The CDR3 reads CASSPPSGGINTGELFF. CDR3 bases: TGTGCCAGCAGTCCCCCTAGCGGGGGAATAAACACCGGGGAGCTGTTTTTT. This sequence joins TRBV6-1 and TRBJ2-2, with 10 bases fitting TRBD2. Germline-derived CDR1 and CDR2 are MNHNS and SASEGT. V shed 5 bases, J shed 2 bases, and the junction held 8 bases outside the gene matches. The CDR3 contains 17 residues.

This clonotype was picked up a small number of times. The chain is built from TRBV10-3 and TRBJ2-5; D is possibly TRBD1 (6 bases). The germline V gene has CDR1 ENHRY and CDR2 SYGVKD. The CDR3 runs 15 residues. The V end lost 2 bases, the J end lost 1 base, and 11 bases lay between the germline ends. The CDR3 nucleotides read TGTGCCATCAGTGAGGCAGGGGCCAGCCAAGAGACCCAGTACTTC. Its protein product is CAISEAGASQETQYF.

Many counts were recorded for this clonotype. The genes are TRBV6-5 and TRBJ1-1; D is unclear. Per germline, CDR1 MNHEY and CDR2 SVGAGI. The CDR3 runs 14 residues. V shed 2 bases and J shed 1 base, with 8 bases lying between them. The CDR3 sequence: CASSYIGGNTEAFF. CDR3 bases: TGTGCCAGCAGTTACATTGGAGGGAACACTGAAGCTTTCTTT.

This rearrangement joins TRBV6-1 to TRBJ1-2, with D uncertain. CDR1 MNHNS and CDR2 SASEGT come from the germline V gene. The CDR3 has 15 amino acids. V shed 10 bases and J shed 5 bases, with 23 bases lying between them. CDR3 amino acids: CATTSSDGRPYGYTF. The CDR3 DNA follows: TGTGCCACTACCTCCTCGGATGGTCGGCCTTATGGCTACACCTTC.

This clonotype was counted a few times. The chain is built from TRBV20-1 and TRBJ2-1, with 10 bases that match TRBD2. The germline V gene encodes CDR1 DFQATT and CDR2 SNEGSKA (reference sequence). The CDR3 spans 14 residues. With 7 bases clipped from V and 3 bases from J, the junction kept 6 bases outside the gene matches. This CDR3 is CSVPAGGSYNEQFF. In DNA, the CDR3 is TGCAGTGTTCCAGCGGGAGGGAGCTACAATGAGCAGTTCTTC.

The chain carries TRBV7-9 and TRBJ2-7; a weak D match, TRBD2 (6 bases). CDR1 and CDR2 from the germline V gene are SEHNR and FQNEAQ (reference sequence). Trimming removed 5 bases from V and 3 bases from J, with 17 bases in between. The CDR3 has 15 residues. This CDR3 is CASSPAGSNGYEQYF. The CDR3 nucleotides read TGTGCCAGCAGCCCAGCGGGCTCCAACGGCTACGAGCAGTACTTC.

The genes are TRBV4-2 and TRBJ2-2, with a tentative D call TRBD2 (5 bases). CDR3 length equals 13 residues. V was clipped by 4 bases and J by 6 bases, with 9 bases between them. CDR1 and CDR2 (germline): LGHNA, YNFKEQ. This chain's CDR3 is CASSRELAGELFF. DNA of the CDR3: TGTGCCAGCAGCCGAGAACTAGCCGGGGAGCTGTTTTTT.

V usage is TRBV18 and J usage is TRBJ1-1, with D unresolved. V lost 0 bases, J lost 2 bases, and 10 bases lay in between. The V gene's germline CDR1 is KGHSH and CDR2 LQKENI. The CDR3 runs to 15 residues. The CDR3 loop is CASSPPMRPNTEAFF. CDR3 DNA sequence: TGTGCCAGCTCACCACCGATGCGTCCTAACACTGAAGCTTTCTTT.

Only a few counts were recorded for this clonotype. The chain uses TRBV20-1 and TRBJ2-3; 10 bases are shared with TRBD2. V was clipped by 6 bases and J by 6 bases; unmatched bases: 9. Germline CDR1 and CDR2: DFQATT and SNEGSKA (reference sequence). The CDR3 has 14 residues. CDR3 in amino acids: CSAAPSGSPDTQYF. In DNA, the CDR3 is TGCAGTGCCGCGCCTAGCGGGAGTCCCGATACGCAGTATTTT.

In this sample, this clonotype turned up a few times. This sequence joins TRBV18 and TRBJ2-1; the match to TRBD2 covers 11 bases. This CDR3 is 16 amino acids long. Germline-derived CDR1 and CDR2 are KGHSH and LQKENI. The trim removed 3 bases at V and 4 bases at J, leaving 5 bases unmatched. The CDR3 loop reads CASSPRTSGPYNEQFF. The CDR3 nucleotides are TGTGCCAGCTCACCTCGGACTAGCGGGCCATACAATGAGCAGTTCTTC.

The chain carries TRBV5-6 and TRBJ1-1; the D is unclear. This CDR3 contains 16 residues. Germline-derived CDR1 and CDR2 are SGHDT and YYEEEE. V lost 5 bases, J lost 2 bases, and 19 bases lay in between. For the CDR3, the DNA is TGTGCCAGCAGTACCCCCCGTTTAGGGTCTAACACTGAAGCTTTCTTT. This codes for CASSTPRLGSNTEAFF.

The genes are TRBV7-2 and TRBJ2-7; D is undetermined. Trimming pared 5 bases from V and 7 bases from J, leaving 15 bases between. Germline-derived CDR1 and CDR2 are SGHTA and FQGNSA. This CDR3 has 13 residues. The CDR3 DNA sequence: TGTGCCAGCAGCGCCCCCCTCCCTCAAGAGCAGTACTTC. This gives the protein CASSAPLPQEQYF.

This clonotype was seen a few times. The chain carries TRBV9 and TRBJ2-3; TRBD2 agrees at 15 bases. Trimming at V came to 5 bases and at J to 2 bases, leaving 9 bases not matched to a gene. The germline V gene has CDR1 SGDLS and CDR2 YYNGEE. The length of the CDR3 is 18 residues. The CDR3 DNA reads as TGTGCCAGCAGTCTATTTGGACTAGCGGGGGGGTCCACAGATACGCAGTATTTT. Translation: CASSLFGLAGGSTDTQYF.

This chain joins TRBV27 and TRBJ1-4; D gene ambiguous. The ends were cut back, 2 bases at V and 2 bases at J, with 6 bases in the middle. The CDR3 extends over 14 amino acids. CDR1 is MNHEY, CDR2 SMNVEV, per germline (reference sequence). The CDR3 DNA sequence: TGTGCCAGCAGTTTACGGCGGACTAATGAAAAACTGTTTTTT. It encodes CASSLRRTNEKLFF.

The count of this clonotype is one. Written as DNA, the CDR3 is TGTGCCAGCAGTTACGAATATACGGTGAACACTGAAGCTTTCTTT. Amino acid sequence: CASSYEYTVNTEAFF. This chain uses TRBV6-5 with TRBJ1-1; unclear D gene. The V gene lost 2 bases and the J gene lost 0 bases, with 10 bases spanning the gap. Germline CDR1 reads MNHEY; CDR2 reads SVGAGI. The CDR3 consists of 15 residues.

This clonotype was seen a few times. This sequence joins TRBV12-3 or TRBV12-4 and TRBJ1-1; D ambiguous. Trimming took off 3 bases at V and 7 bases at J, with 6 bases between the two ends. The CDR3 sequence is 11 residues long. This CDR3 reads CASSFSLEAFF. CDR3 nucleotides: TGTGCCAGCAGTTTTTCCCTTGAAGCTTTCTTT.

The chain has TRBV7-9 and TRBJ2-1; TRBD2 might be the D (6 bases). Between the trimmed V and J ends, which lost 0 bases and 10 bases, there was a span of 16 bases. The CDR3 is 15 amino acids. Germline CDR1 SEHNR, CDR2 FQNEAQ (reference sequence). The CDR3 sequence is CASSLAHGTPSEQFF. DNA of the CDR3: TGTGCCAGCAGCTTAGCGCATGGGACTCCTTCCGAGCAGTTCTTC.

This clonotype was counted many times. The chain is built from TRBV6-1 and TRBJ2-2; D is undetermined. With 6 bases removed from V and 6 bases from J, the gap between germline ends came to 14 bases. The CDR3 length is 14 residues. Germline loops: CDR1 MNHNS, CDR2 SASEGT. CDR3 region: CASRPLSVPGELFF. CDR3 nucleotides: TGTGCCAGCAGGCCACTTAGTGTCCCCGGGGAGCTGTTTTTT.

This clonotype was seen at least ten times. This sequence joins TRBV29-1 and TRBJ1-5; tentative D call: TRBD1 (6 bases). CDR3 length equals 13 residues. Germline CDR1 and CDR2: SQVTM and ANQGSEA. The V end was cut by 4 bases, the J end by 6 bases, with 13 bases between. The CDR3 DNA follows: TGCAGCGTTGTCAACAGGGCGGGTCAGCCCCAGCATTTT. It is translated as CSVVNRAGQPQHF.

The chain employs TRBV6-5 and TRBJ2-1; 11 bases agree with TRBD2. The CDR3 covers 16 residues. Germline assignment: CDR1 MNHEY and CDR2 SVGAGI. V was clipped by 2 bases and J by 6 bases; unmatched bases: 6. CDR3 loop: CASSYMLAGGGNEQFF. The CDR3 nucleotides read TGTGCCAGCAGTTACATGCTAGCGGGAGGAGGCAATGAGCAGTTCTTC.

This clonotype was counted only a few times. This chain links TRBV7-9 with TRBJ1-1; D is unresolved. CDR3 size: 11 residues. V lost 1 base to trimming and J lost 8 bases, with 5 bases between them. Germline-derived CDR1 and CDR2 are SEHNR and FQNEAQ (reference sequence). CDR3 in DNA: TGTGCCAGCAGCTTAGGAAAAGAAGCTTTCTTT. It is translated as CASSLGKEAFF.

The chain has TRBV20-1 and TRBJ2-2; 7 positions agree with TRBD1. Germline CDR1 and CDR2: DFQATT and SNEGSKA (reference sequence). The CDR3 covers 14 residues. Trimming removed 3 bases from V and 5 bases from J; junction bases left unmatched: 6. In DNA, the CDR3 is TGCAGTGCTAGTGACAGGGTGGATACCGGGGAGCTGTTTTTT. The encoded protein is CSASDRVDTGELFF.

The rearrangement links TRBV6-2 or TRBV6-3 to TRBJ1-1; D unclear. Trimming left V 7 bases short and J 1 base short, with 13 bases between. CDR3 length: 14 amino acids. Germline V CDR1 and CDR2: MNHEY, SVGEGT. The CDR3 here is CASKLVSRNTEAFF. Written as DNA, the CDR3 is TGTGCCAGCAAATTGGTTTCGAGGAACACTGAAGCTTTCTTT.

The CDR3, as DNA: TGTGCCAGCAGCTTAGACCCGTCAGGGGCCTATGGCTACACCTTC. It is translated as CASSLDPSGAYGYTF. This chain joins TRBV7-2 and TRBJ1-2, with D possibly being TRBD1 (6 bases). The CDR3 sequence is 15 residues long. Deletions cut 1 base from V and 4 bases from J, with 13 bases between. The germline gives CDR1 SGHTA, CDR2 FQGNSA.

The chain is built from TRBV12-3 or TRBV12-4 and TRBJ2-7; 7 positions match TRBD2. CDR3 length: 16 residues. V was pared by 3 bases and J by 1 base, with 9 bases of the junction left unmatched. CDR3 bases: TGTGCCAGCAGTTTTGCCCTAGCGGACAATTCCTACGAGCAGTACTTC. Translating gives CASSFALADNSYEQYF.

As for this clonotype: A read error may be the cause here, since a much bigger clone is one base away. CDR3 nucleotides: TGTGCCAGCAGCGTTGGAGGGAACTCCGGGGAGCTGTTTTTT. Translation gives CASSVGGNSGELFF. The gene calls are TRBV9 and TRBJ2-2; tentatively, D is TRBD2 (6 bases). CDR1 SGDLS and CDR2 YYNGEE come from the germline V gene. The CDR3 is made up of 14 amino acids.